Listed below are T cell receptor beta chains from one sample, sequenced in a study of T cells after yellow fever vaccination. Each CDR3 protein is one row after TCRdb ran MiXCR on the 5' RACE reads. The sample carries a few hundred thousand distinct CDR3 sequences, 17% recorded once. The sample in question was PBMCs, obtained roughly 5 days after the first yellow fever vaccination. The receptors derive from a young man who received the YFV17D yellow fever vaccine. Both conserved end residues are part of each CDR3. D genes are given only for firm matches. Expanded clones are given a class, and other clones once, few, many or no size at all.

NA NA TRBJ2-3 TRBV20-1 15 TGCAGTGCTAGGAAGGGCGGGGGCCTCACAGATACGCAGTATTTT CSARKGGGLTDTQYF
few NA TRBJ2-2 TRBV5-1 13 TGCGCCAGCAGCTTCGACAGGTCCGGGGAGCTGTTTTTT CASSFDRSGELFF
few NA TRBJ2-3 TRBV30 12 TGTGCCTGGGGGGACAACACAGATACGCAGTATTTT CAWGDNTDTQYF
few NA TRBJ1-1 TRBV6-1 13 TGTGCCAGCAGGATTACAGGGTCTTCCGAAGCTTTCTTT CASRITGSSEAFF
few TRBD2 TRBJ2-5 TRBV20-1 13 TGCAGTCCGAAGCGGGGGACCCAAGAGACCCAGTACTTC CSPKRGTQETQYF
NA TRBD1 TRBJ1-2 TRBV12-3/TRBV12-4 16 TGTGCCAGCAGTTTGGTCAAGGCAGGGGGGGCCCATGGCTACACCTTC CASSLVKAGGAHGYTF
NA NA TRBJ1-1 TRBV18 15 TGTGCCAGCTCACCTAGGGACTCCCTCCGGACTGAAGCTTTCTTT CASSPRDSLRTEAFF
NA NA TRBJ1-1 TRBV25-1 15 TGTGCCAGCAGTGAATATAGGGGGGGGAACACTGAAGCTTTCTTT CASSEYRGGNTEAFF
few NA TRBJ1-5 TRBV4-2 14 TGTGCCAGCAGCCAAGATACGGCTAATCAGCCCCAGCATTTT CASSQDTANQPQHF
NA NA TRBJ1-2 TRBV7-2 13 TGTGCCAGCAGCTCTAACGGGCTCTATGGCTACACCTTC CASSSNGLYGYTF
NA TRBD2 TRBJ2-7 TRBV11-2 14 TGTGCCAGCATTCTGGGGGGGAGTAGTCACGAGCAGTACTTC CASILGGSSHEQYF
NA NA TRBJ2-4 TRBV4-1 14 TGCGCCAGCAGCCCAGAGGGTGGGGAAAACATTCAGTACTTC CASSPEGGENIQYF
few NA TRBJ2-2 TRBV19 15 TGTGCCAGTAGTATAGCAGGGGCCAACACCGGGGAGCTGTTTTTT CASSIAGANTGELFF
NA TRBD1 TRBJ1-1 TRBV30 16 TGTGCCTGGAGTGTTTTCATAGGGACAGTGAACACTGAAGCTTTCTTT CAWSVFIGTVNTEAFF
few NA TRBJ1-4 TRBV4-3 17 TGCGCCAGCAGCCAAGATCTAGGACGGGGAACTAATGAAAAACTGTTTTTT CASSQDLGRGTNEKLFF
few NA TRBJ1-6 TRBV12-3/TRBV12-4 14 TGTGCCAGCAGTTCGGGAATCTCAAATTCACCCCTCCACTTT CASSSGISNSPLHF
many NA TRBJ1-1 TRBV27 14 TGTGCCAGCAGTTTACAGGGGAGAGGGACTGAAGCTTTCTTT CASSLQGRGTEAFF
NA NA TRBJ2-2 TRBV6-2/TRBV6-3 18 TGTGCCAGCAGTTGCCCCCCGTGGCTAGCCCGTTGCACCGGGGAGCTGTTTTTT CASSCPPWLARCTGELFF
NA NA TRBJ1-6 TRBV7-9 13 TGTGCCAGCAGCTTTAAGACGGGTGAGGCCCTCCACTTT CASSFKTGEALHF
NA NA TRBJ1-5 TRBV20-1 13 TGCAGTGCTAGAACAGGGTTCAATCAGCCCCAGCATTTT CSARTGFNQPQHF
few TRBD1 TRBJ1-3 TRBV6-1 15 TGTGCCAGCAGTACAGGGGGCTCTTTTGGAAACACCATATATTTT CASSTGGSFGNTIYF
NA NA TRBJ2-3 TRBV12-3/TRBV12-4 14 TGTGCCAGCAGCCCAATCGGACGGACAGATACGCAGTATTTT CASSPIGRTDTQYF
few NA TRBJ2-7 TRBV4-1 15 TGCGCCAGCAGCCCCCATGGGGTTAAAGGCTACGAGCAGTACTTC CASSPHGVKGYEQYF
few NA TRBJ2-3 TRBV6-5 15 TGTGCCAGCAGTTACTCGGGTCGACTAGCAGATACGCAGTATTTT CASSYSGRLADTQYF
NA NA TRBJ1-5 TRBV28 17 TGTGCCAGCAGTTTAACAGAGGGGCCATATAGCAATCAGCCCCAGCATTTT CASSLTEGPYSNQPQHF
NA NA TRBJ2-5 TRBV7-9 13 TGTGCCAGCAGTAGTACAGTGGGGGAGACCCAGTACTTC CASSSTVGETQYF
once TRBD1 TRBJ1-1 TRBV10-3 14 TGTGCCATCAGCCCCGGGGACAGGGGCGCTGAAGCTTTCTTT CAISPGDRGAEAFF
once TRBD2 TRBJ2-1 TRBV19 17 TGTGCCAGTAGTAGTCTGGGAGGGGTAAGATCCTACAATGAGCAGTTCTTC CASSSLGGVRSYNEQFF
NA NA TRBJ2-5 TRBV11-2 13 TGTGCCAGCAGTGAGGGGCCAGGGGAGACCCAGTACTTC CASSEGPGETQYF
few TRBD2 TRBJ2-3 TRBV7-2 13 TGTGCCAGCAGCGGCGGGGGGTCAGATACGCAGTATTTT CASSGGGSDTQYF